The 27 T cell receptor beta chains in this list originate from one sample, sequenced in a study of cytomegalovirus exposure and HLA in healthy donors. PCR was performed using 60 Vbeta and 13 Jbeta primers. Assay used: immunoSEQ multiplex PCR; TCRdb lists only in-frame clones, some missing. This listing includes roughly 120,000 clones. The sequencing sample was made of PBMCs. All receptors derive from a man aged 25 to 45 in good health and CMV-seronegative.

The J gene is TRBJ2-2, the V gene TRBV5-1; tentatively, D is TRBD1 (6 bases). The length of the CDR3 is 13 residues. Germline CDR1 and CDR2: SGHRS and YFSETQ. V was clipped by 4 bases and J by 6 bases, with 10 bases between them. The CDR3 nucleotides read TGCGCCAGCAGCCCAGGGGTGCCCGGGGAGCTGTTTTTT. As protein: CASSPGVPGELFF.

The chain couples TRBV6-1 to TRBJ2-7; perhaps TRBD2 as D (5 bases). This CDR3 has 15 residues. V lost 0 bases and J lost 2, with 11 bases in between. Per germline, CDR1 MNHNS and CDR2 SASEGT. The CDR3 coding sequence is TGTGCCAGCAGTGAAGCGCTCGGGATTACCTACGAGCAGTACTTC. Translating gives CASSEALGITYEQYF.

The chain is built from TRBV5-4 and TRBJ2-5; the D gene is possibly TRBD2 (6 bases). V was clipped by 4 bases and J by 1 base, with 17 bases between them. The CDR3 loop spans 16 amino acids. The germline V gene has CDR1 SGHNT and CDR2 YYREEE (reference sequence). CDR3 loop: CASSPRDGATQETQYF. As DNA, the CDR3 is TGTGCCAGCAGCCCGCGGGACGGAGCTACCCAAGAGACCCAGTACTTC. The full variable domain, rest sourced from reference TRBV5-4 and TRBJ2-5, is ETGVTQSPTHLIKTRGQQVTLRCSSQSGHNTVSWYQQALGQGPQFIFQYYREEENGRGNFPPRFSGLQFPNYSSELNVNALELDDSALYLCASSPRDGATQETQYFGPGTRLLVL.

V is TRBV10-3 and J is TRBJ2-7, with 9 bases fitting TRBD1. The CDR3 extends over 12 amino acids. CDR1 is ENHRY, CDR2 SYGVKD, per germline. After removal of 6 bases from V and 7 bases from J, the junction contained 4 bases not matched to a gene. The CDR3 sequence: CAIRGTGWEQYF. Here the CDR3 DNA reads TGTGCCATCAGGGGGACAGGGTGGGAGCAGTACTTC.

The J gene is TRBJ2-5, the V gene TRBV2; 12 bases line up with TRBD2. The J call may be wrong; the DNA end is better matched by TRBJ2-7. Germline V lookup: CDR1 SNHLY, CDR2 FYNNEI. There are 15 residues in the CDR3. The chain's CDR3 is CASSLGLAGNYEQYF. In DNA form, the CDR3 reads TGTGCCAGCAGCCTAGGACTAGCGGGGAACTACGAGCAGTACTTC.

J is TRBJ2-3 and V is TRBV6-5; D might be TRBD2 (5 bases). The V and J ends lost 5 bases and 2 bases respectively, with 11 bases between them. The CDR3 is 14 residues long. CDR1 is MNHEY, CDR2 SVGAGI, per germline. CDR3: CASSRSGNTDTQYF. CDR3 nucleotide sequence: TGTGCCAGCAGTCGAAGCGGAAACACAGATACGCAGTATTTT.

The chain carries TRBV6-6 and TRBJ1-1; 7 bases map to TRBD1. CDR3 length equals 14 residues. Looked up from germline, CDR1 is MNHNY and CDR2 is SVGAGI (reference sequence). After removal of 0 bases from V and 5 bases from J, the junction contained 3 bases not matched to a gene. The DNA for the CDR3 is TGTGCCAGCAGTTACTCGGAGGGGGCGACTGAAGCTTTCTTT. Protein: CASSYSEGATEAFF.

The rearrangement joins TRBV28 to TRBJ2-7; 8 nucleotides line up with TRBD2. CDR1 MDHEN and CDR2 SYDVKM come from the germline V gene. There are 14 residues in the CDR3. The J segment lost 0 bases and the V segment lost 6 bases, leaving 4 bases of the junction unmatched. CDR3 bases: TGTGCCAGCAGCCCAGCGGGAGACTCCTACGAGCAGTACTTC. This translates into CASSPAGDSYEQYF.

CDR3 residues: CASSLGTSNEQFF. DNA of the CDR3: TGTGCCAGCAGCCTAGGGACTAGCAATGAGCAGTTCTTC. The chain uses TRBV7-2 and TRBJ2-1; TRBD2 matches 8 bases. The CDR3 contains 13 residues. CDR1 and CDR2 (germline): SGHTA, FQGNSA. Germline trimming cut 5 bases from V and 6 bases from J; bases unmatched to any gene: 3.

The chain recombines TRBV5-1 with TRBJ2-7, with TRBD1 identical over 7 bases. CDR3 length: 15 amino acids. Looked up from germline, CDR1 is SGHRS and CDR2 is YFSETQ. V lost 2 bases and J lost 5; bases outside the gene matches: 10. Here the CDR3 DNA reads TGCGCCAGCAGCTTATTCCCGGGACAGCAGGACGAGCAGTACTTC. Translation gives CASSLFPGQQDEQYF. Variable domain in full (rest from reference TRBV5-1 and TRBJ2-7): KAGVTQTPRYLIKTRGQQVTLSCSPISGHRSVSWYQQTPGQGLQFLFEYFSETQRNKGNFPGRFSGRQFSNSRSEMNVSTLELGDSALYLCASSLFPGQQDEQYFGPGTRLTVT.

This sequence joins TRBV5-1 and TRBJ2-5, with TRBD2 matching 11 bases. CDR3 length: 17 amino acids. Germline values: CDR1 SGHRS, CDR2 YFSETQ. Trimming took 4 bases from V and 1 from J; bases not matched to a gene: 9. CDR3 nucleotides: TGCGCCAGCAGCCGGATAGCGGGAGGGCCTGGCCAAGAGACCCAGTACTTC. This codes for CASSRIAGGPGQETQYF.

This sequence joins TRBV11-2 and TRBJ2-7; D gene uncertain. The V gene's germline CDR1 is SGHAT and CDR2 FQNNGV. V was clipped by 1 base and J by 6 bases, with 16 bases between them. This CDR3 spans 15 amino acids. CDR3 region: CASSLGLGGRGEQYF. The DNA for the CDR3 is TGTGCCAGCAGCTTAGGCCTTGGTGGAAGAGGCGAGCAGTACTTC.

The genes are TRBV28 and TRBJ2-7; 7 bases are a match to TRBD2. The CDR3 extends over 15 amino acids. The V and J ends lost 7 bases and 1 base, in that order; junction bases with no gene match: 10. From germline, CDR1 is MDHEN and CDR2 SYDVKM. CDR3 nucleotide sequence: TGTGCCAGCACCTTGGGAGGGGCCTTATCCTACGAGCAGTACTTC. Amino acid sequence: CASTLGGALSYEQYF. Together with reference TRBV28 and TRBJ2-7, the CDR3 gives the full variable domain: DVKVTQSSRYLVKRTGEKVFLECVQDMDHENMFWYRQDPGLGLRLIYFSYDVKMKEKGDIPEGYSVSREKKERFSLILESASTNQTSMYLCASTLGGALSYEQYFGPGTRLTVT.

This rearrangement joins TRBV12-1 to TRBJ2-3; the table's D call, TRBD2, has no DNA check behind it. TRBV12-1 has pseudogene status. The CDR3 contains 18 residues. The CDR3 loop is CASSFGLTSGLLTDTQYF. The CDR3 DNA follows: TGTGCCAGCAGCTTTGGTTTGACTAGCGGCCTTCTCACAGATACGCAGTATTTT.

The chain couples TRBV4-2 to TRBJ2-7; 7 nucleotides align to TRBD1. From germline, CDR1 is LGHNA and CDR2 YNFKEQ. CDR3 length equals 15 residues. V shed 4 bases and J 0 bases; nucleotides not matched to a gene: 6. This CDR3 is CASSPVGQISYEQYF. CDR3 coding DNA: TGTGCCAGCAGCCCCGTGGGACAGATCTCCTACGAGCAGTACTTC.

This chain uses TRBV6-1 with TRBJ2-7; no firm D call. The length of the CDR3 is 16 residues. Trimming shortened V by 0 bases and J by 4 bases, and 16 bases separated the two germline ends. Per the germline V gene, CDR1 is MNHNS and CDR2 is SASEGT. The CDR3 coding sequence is TGTGCCAGCAGTGAAGCCGTCGGGTCTGAAGGATACGAGCAGTACTTC. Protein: CASSEAVGSEGYEQYF.

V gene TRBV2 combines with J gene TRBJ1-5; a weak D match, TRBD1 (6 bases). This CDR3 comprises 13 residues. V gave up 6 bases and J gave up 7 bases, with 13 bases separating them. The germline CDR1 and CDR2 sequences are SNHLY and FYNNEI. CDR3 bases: TGTGCCAGCAGGGACAGCCCCCCCCAGCCCCAGCATTTT. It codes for CASRDSPPQPQHF.

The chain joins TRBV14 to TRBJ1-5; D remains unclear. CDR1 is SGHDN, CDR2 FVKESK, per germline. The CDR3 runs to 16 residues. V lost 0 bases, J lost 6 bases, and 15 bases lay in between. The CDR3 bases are TGTGCCAGCAGCCAAGAAGGCGAGGGAGGAGGTCAGCCCCAGCATTTT. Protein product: CASSQEGEGGGQPQHF.

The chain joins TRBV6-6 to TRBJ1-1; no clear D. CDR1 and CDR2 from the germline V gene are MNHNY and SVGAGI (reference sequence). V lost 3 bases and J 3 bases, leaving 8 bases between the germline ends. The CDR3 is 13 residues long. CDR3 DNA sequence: TGTGCCAGCAGTTATACCGTAGACACTGAAGCTTTCTTT. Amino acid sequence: CASSYTVDTEAFF.

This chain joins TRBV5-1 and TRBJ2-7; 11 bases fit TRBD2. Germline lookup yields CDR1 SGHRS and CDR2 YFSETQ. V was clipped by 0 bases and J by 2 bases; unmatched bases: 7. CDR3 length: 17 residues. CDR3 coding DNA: TGCGCCAGCAGCTTGGACACTAGCGGGAGTTTCACCTACGAGCAGTACTTC. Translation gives CASSLDTSGSFTYEQYF.

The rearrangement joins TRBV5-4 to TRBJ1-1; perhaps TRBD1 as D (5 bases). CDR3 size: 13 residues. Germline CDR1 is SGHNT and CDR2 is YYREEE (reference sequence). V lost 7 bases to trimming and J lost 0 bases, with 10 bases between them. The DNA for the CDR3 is TGTGCCAGCGGCCCAGGGATGAACACTGAAGCTTTCTTT. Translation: CASGPGMNTEAFF.

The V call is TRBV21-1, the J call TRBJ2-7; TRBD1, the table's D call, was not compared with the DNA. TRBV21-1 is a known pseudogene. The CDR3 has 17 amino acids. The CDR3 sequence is CASSKGVGQGVTYEQYF. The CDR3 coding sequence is TGTGCCAGCAGCAAAGGGGTGGGTCAGGGGGTTACCTACGAGCAGTACTTC.

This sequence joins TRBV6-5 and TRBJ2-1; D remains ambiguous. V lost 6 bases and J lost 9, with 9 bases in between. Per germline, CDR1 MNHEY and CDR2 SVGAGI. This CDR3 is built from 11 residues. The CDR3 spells CASRTSGEQFF. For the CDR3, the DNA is TGTGCCAGCAGAACCTCCGGTGAGCAGTTCTTC.

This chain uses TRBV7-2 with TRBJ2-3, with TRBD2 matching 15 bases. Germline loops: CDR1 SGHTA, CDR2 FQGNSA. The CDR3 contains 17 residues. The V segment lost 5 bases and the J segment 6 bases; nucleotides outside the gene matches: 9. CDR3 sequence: CASSRQGLAGGLDTQYF. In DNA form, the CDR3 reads TGTGCCAGCAGCCGCCAAGGACTAGCGGGAGGGCTCGATACGCAGTATTTT.

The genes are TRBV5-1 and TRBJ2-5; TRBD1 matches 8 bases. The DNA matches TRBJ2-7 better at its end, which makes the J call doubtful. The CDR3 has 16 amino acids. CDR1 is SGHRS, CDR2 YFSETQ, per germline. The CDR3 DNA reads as TGCGCCAGCAGCTTGGACCCAGGGGGCGCGTTTGACGAGCAGTACTTC. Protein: CASSLDPGGAFDEQYF.

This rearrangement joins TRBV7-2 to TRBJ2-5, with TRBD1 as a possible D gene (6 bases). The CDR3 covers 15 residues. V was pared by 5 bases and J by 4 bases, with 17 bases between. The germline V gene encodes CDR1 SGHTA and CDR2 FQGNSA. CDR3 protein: CASSPPTGKSETQYF. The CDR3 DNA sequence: TGTGCCAGCAGCCCCCCAACAGGGAAATCAGAGACCCAGTACTTC.

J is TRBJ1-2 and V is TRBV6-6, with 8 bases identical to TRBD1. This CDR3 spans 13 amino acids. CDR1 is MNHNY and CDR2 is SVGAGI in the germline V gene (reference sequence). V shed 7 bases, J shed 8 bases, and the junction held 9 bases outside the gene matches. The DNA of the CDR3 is TGTGCCAGCAATATACAGGGGGTCGAGGGCTACACCTTC. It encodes CASNIQGVEGYTF.